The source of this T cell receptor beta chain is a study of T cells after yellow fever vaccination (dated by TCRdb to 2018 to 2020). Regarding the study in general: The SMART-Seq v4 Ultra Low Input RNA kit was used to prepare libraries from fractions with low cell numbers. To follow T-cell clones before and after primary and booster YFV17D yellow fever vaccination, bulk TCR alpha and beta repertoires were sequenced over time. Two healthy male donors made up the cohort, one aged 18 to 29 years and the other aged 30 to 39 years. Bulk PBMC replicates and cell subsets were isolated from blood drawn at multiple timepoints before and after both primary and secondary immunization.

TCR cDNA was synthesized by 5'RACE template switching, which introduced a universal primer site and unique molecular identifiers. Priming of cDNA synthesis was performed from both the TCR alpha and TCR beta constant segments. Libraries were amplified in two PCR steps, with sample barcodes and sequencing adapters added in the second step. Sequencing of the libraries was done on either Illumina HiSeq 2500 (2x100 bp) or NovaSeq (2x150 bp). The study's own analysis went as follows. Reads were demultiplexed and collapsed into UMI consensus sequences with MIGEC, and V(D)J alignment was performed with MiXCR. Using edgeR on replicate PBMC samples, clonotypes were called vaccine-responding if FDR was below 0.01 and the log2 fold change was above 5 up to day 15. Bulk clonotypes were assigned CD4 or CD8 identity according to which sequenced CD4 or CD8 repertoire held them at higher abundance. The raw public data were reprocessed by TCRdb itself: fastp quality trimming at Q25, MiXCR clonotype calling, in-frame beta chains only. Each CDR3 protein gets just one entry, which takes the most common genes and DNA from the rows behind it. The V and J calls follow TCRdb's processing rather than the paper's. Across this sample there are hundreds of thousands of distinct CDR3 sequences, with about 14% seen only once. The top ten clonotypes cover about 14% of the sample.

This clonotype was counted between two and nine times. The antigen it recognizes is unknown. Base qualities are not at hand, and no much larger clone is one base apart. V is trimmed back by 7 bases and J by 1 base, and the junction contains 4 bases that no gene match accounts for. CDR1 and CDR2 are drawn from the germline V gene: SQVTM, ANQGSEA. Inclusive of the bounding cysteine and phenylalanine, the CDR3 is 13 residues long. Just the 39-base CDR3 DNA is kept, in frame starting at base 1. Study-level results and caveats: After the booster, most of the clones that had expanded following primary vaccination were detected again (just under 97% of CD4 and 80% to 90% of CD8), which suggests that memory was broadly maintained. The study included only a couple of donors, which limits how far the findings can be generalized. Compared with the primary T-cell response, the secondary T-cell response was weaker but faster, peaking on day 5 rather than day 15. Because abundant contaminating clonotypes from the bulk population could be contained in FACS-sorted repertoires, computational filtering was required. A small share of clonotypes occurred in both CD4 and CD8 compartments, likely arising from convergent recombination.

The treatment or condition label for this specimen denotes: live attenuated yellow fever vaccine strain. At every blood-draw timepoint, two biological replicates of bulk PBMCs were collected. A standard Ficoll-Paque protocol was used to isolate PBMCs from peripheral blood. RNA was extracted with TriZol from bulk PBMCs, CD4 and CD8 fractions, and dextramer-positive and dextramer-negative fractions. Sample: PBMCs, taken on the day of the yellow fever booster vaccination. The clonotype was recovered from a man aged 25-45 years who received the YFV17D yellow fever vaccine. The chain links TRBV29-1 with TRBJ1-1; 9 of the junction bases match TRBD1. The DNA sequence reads TGCAGCGGGGACAGGGCGGGGAACACTGAAGCTTTCTTT. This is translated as CSGDRAGNTEAFF.